The source of this T cell receptor (beta chain) is a study of beta chain features in type 1 diabetes. Study-wide results and limits: Diminished insertions and augmented deletions at VDJ junctions characterized type 1 diabetes patients. It was among patients, rather than healthy donors, that naive, central memory and Treg TCRB repertoires appeared more similar. Reads derived from cDNA could over-represent cells showing high TCR expression. Within each of all four CD4+ subsets, Type 1 diabetes patients had TCRB CDR3s that were moderately but significantly shorter.

This clone was recorded a few times. Antigen unknown. Per the germline V gene, CDR1 is MDHEN and CDR2 is SYDVKM. The V gene lost 4 bases and the J gene lost 2 bases, with 16 bases spanning the gap. CDR3 length equals 16 residues. Investigators reverse transcribed all isolated RNA, so they sequenced expressed TCRB transcripts. The repertoire was sequenced with immunoSEQ multiplex PCR; TCRdb's copy has only in-frame clones and lacks some. The data show more than 550,000 clones, over 13% seen once. Via the markers CD45RO/CCR7/CD25/CD127/CD95/CD27, stem cell-like memory, regulatory, central memory and naive CD4+ cells were sorted.

This receptor was obtained from a man aged 18-30 years with type 1 diabetes. The rearrangement links TRBV28 to TRBJ2-3, with D unclear. Sample: naive CD4+ T cells from blood. CDR3: CASSSPRRAVTDTQYF. CDR3 DNA sequence: TGTGCCAGCAGTTCCCCCCGACGGGCCGTCACAGATACGCAGTATTTT.